This TCR beta chain was identified during a study of T cell changes during pregnancy in multiple sclerosis. Some clones are missing from TCRdb's copy, which holds only in-frame ones; the method was immunoSEQ multiplex PCR. The table lists approximately 31,000 clones, 90% of them singletons. Germline CDR1 PRHDT, CDR2 FYEKMQ (reference sequence). This CDR3 spans 16 amino acids. J lost 0 bases, V lost 4 bases, and 6 bases had no gene match. The rearrangement uses TRBV13 and TRBJ2-1; 7 nucleotides align to TRBD2. The material sequenced was CD8+ T cells from peripheral blood mononuclear cells, taken in the second trimester of pregnancy. The sequence came from a female donor with multiple sclerosis, enrolled in a pregnancy study. This CDR3 is CASSWGLSSSYNEQFF. DNA of the CDR3: TGTGCCAGCAGCTGGGGACTATCGAGCTCCTACAATGAGCAGTTCTTC.